The entry below describes one T cell receptor beta chain. As yet, its antigen is unknown. The primer mix had 60 Vbeta and 13 Jbeta primers. Profiling relied on immunoSEQ multiplex PCR, and the TCRdb table lists in-frame clones only, not all of them. The profile shows roughly 100,000 clones, over 8% of them singletons. The sample originates from a study of cytomegalovirus exposure and HLA in healthy donors. Whole-study findings and limits: The study designated 164 TCR beta chains cytomegalovirus-associated. A later analysis found most CMV-associated TCR beta chains apparently HLA-restricted. Upon later analysis, TCR association rates were observed to vary by HLA locus, being highest for DRB1 and lowest for HLA-C.

V gave up 5 bases and J gave up 3 bases; unmatched junction bases: 10. This CDR3 spans 17 amino acids. Germline V gene sequence: CDR1 MDHEN, CDR2 SYDVKM. The receptor comes from a man aged 45 to 65 in good health and CMV-seropositive. Sequencing used PBMCs. V gene TRBV28 combines with J gene TRBJ1-3, with 10 bases aligning to TRBD1. The CDR3 nucleotides read TGTGCCAGCAGTCCGACCGACAGGGGGCTTGGTGGAAACACCATATATTTT. Translating gives CASSPTDRGLGGNTIYF.